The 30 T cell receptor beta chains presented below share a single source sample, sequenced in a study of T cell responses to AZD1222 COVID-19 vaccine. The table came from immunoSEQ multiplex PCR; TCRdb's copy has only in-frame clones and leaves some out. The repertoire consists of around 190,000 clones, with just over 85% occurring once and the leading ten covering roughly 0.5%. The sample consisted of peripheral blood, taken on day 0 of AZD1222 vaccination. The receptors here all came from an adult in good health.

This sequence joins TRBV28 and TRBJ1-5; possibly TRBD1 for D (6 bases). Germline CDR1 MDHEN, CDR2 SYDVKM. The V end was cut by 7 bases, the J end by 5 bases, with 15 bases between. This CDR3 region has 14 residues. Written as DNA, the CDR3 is TGTGCCAGCACCCCCACCGGGGGCTATCAGCCCCAGCATTTT. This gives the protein CASTPTGGYQPQHF.

CDR3 sequence reads: CASSLVWTSGGAGTDTQYF. The DNA for the CDR3 is TGTGCCAGCAGCTTAGTCTGGACTAGCGGGGGGGCCGGCACAGATACGCAGTATTTT. The chain joins TRBV7-8 to TRBJ2-3, with 15 bases lining up with TRBD2. Germline V gene sequence: CDR1 SGHVS, CDR2 FQNEAQ. Germline trimming cut 1 base from V and 1 base from J; bases unmatched to any gene: 6. The CDR3 length is 19 residues.

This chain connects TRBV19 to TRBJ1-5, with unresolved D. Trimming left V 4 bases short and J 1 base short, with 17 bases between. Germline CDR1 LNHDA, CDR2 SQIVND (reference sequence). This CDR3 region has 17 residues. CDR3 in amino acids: CASSNNVGRKSNQPQHF. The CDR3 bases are TGTGCCAGTAGTAATAATGTCGGGAGGAAGAGCAATCAGCCCCAGCATTTT.

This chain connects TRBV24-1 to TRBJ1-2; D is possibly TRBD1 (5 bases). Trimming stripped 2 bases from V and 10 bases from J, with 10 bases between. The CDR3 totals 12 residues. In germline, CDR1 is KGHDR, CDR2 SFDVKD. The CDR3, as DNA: TGTGCCACCAGTGATTGGGGACGGCTCTACACCTTC. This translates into CATSDWGRLYTF.

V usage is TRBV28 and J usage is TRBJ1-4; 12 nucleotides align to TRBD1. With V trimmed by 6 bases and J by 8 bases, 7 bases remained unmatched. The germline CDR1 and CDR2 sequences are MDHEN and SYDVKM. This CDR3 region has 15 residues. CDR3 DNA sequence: TGTGCCAGCAGCCGAACCGGGACAGGGGGCGAAAAACTGTTTTTT. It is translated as CASSRTGTGGEKLFF.

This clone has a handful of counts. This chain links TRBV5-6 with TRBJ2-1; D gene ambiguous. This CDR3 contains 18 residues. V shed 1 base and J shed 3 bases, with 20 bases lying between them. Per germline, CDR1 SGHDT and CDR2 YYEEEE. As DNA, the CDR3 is TGTGCCAGCAGCTTGTCCTCCACCCGGGCGGTGGGCTACAATGAGCAGTTCTTC. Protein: CASSLSSTRAVGYNEQFF.

The CDR3 coding sequence is TGTGCCAGCAGCCTATCTGTCGGGGGGAATTCACCCCTCCACTTT. It is translated as CASSLSVGGNSPLHF. V and J are TRBV7-6 and TRBJ1-6; possible D gene TRBD1, 5 bases. The V end was cut by 5 bases, the J end by 7 bases, with 15 bases between. The CDR3 extends over 15 amino acids. The germline V gene encodes CDR1 SGHVS and CDR2 FNYEAQ.

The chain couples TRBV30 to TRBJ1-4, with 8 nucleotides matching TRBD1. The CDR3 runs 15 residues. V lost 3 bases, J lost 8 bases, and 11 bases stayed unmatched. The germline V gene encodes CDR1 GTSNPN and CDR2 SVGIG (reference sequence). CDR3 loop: CAWRDNRGFGEKLFF. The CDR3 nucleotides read TGTGCCTGGAGAGACAACAGGGGGTTCGGGGAAAAACTGTTTTTT.

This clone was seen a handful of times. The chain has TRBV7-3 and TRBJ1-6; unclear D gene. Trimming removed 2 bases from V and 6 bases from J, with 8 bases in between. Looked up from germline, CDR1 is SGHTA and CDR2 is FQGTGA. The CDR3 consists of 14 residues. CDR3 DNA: TGTGCCAGCAGCTTAGGGATCAGTAATTCACCCCTCCACTTT. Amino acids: CASSLGISNSPLHF. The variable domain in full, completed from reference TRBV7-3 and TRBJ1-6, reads GAGVSQTPSNKVTEKGKYVELRCDPISGHTALYWYRQSLGQGPEFLIYFQGTGAADDSGLPNDRFFAVRPEGSVSTLKIQRTERGDSAVYLCASSLGISNSPLHFGNGTRLTVT.

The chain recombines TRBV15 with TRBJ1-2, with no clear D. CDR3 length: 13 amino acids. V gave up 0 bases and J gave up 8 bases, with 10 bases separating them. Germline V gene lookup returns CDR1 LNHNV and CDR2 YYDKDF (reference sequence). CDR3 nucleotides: TGTGCCACCAGCAGAGATCCGGAAGGCGGCTACACCTTC. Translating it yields CATSRDPEGGYTF.

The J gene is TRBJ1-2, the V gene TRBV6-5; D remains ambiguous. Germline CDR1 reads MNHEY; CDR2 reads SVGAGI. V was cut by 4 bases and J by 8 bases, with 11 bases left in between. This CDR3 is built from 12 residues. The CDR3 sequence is CASSFAGDGYTF. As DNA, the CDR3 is TGTGCCAGCAGTTTTGCAGGCGACGGCTACACCTTC.

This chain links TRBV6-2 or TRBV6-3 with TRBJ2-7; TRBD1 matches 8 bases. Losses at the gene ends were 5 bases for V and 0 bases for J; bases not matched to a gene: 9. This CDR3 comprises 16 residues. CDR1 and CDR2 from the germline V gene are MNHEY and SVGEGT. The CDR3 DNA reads TGTGCCAGCAGTCGGACCGGGACAGGCTTCTCCTACGAGCAGTACTTC. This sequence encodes CASSRTGTGFSYEQYF.

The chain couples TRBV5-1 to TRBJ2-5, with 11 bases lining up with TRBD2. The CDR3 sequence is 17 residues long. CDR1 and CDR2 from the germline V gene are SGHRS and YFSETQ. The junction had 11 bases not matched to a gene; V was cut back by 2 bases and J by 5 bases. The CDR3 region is CASSFSGTSGGGETQYF. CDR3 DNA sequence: TGCGCCAGCAGCTTCTCCGGGACTAGCGGAGGGGGGGAGACCCAGTACTTC.

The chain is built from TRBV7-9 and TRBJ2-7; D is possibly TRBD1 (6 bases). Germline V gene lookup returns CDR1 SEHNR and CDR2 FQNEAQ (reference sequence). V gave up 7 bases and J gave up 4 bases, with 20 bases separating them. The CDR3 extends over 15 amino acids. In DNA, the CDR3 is TGTGCCAGCACCCCTGCAGGGGAGTATTGGTACGAGCAGTACTTC. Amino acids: CASTPAGEYWYEQYF.

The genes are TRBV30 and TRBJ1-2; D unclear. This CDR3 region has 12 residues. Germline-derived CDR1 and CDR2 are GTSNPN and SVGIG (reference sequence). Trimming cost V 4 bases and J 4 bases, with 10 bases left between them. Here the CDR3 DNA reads TGTGCCTGGAAAGAGAAACCCTATGGCTACACCTTC. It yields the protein CAWKEKPYGYTF.

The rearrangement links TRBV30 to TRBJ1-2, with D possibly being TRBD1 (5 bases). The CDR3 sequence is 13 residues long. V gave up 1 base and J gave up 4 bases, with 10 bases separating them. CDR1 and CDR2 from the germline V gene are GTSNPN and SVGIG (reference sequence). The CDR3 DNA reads TGTGCCTGGAGTGGCGGACAATCCTATGGCTACACCTTC. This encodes CAWSGGQSYGYTF. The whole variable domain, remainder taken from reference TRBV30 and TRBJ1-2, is SQTIHQWPATLVQPVGSPLSLECTVEGTSNPNLYWYRQAAGRGLQLLFYSVGIGQISSEVPQNLSASRPQDRQFILSSKKLLLSDSGFYLCAWSGGQSYGYTFGSGTRLTVV.

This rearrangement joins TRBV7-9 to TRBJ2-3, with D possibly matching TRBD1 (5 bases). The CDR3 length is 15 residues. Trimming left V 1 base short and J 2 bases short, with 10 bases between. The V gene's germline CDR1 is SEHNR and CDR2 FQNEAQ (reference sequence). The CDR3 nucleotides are TGTGCCAGCAGCTTAGTTAGGGGTTACACAGATACGCAGTATTTT. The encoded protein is CASSLVRGYTDTQYF.

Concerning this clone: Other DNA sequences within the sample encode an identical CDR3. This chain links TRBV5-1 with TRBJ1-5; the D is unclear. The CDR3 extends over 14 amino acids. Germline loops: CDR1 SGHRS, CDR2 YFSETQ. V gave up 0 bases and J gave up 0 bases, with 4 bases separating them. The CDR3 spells CASSLDGSNQPQHF. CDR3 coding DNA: TGCGCCAGCAGCTTGGATGGTAGCAATCAGCCCCAGCATTTT.

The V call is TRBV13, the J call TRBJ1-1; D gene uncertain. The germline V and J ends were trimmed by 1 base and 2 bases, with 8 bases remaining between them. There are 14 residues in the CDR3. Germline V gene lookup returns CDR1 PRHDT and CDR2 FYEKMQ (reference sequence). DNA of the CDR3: TGTGCCAGCAGCTTAGCTGGGCCAAACACTGAAGCTTTCTTT. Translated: CASSLAGPNTEAFF.

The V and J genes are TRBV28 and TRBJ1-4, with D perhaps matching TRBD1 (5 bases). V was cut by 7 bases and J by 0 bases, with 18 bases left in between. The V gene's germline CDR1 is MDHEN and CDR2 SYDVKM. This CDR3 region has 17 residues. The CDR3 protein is CASTNRGRGATNEKLFF. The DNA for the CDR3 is TGTGCCAGCACCAATCGAGGGAGGGGTGCAACTAATGAAAAACTGTTTTTT.

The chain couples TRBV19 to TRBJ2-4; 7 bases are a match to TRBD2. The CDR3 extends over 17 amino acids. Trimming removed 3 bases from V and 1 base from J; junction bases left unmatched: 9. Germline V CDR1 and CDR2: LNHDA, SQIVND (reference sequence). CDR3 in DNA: TGTGCCAGTAGTATTCAGGGAGGGGATACGGCCAAAAACATTCAGTACTTC. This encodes CASSIQGGDTAKNIQYF.

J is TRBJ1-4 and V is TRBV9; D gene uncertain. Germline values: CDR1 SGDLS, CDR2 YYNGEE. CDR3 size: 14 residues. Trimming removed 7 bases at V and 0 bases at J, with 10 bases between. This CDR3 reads CASAALATNEKLFF. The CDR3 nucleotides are TGTGCCAGCGCAGCCCTGGCAACTAATGAAAAACTGTTTTTT.

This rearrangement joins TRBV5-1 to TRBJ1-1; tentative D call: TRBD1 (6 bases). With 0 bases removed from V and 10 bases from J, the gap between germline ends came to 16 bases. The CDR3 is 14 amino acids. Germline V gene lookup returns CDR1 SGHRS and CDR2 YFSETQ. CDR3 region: CASSLEAQGMGAFF. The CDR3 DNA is TGCGCCAGCAGCTTGGAAGCTCAGGGGATGGGAGCTTTCTTT.

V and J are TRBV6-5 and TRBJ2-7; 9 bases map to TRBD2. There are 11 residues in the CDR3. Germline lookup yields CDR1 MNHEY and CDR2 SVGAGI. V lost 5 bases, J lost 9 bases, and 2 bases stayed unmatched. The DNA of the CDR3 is TGTGCCAGCAGTAATAGCGGGAGGCAGTACTTC. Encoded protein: CASSNSGRQYF.

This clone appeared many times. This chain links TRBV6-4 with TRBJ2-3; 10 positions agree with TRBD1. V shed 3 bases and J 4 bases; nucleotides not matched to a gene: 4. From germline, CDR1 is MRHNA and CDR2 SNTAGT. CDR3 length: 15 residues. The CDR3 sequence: CASSERTGGSDTQYF. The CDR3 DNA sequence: TGTGCCAGCAGTGAAAGGACAGGGGGATCAGATACGCAGTATTTT.

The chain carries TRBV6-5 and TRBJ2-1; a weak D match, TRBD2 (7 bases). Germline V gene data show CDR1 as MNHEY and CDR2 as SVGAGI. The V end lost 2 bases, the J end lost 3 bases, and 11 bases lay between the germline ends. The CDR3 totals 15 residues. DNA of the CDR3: TGTGCCAGCAGTTACGAAGGGGGGGGCTACAATGAGCAGTTCTTC. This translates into CASSYEGGGYNEQFF.

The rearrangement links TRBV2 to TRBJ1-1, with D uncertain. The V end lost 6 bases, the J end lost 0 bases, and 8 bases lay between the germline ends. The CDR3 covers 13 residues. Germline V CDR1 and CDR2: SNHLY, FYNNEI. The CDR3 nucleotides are TGTGCCAGCAGCCCGAGAGTGAACACTGAAGCTTTCTTT. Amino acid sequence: CASSPRVNTEAFF.

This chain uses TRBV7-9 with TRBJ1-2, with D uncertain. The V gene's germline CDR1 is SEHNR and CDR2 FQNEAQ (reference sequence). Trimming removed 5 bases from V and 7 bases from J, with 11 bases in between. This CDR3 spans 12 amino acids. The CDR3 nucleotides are TGTGCCAGCAGCGGGCGCGGGGTTGGCTACACCTTC. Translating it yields CASSGRGVGYTF.

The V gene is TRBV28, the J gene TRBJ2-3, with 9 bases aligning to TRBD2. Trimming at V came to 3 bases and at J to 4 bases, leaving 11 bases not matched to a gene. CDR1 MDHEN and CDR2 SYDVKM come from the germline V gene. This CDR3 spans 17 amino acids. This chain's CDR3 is CASSFQIGGRAPDTQYF. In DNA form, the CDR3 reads TGTGCCAGCAGTTTTCAGATTGGCGGGAGGGCACCAGATACGCAGTATTTT.

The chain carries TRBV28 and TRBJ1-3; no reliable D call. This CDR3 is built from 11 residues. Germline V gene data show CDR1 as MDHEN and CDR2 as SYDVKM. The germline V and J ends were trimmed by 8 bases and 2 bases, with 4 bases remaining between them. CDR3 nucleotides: TGTGCCAGCTATGCTGGAAACACCATATATTTT. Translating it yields CASYAGNTIYF.